This T cell receptor beta chain came from a study of CD8 T cells in Susac syndrome. Random-hexamer reverse transcription was applied to 0.5 to 1 ug RNA. MiXCR, run by TCRdb on the immunoSEQ multiplex PCR reads, gives a single entry per CDR3 protein. The table records about 200,000 distinct CDR3 sequences, roughly 96% of them present only once. The CDR3 consists of 13 residues. Trimming shortened V by 2 bases and J by 2 bases, and 4 bases separated the two germline ends. In germline, CDR1 is SGHTA, CDR2 FQGTGA. The rearrangement links TRBV7-3 to TRBJ1-5; D uncertain. Sequenced sample: CD4+ T cells from PBMCs. This receptor was taken from a human donor with multiple sclerosis. CDR3 DNA: TGTGCCAGCAGCTTATCCGGCAATCAGCCCCAGCATTTT. Translated, it gives CASSLSGNQPQHF.